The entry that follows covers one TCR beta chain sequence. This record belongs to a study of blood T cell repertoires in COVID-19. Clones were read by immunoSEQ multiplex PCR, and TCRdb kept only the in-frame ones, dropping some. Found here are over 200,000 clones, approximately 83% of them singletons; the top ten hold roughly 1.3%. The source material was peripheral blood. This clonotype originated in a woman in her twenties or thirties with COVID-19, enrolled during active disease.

CDR3 region: CASSQDQENGIYEQYF. The CDR3 nucleotides read TGTGCCAGCAGCCAAGATCAGGAAAACGGGATCTACGAGCAGTACTTC. V is TRBV4-2 and J is TRBJ2-7; D may be TRBD2 (5 bases). The length of the CDR3 is 16 residues. The V gene lost 0 bases and the J gene lost 3 bases, with 15 bases spanning the gap. CDR1 LGHNA and CDR2 YNFKEQ come from the germline V gene.